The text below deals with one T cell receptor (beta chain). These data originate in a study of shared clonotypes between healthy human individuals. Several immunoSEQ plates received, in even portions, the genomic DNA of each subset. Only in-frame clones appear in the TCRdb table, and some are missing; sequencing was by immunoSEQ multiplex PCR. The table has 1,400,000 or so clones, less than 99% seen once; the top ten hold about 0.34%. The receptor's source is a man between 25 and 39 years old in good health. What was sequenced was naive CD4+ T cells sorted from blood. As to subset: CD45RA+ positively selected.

Here the CDR3 DNA reads TGCGCCAGCAGCTTGGGGACCGGGTGGGGGGAGCAGTTCTTC. Its protein is CASSLGTGWGEQFF. The chain joins TRBV5-1 to TRBJ2-1; D may be TRBD1 or TRBD2 (5 bases each). Per the germline V gene, CDR1 is SGHRS and CDR2 is YFSETQ. This CDR3 comprises 14 residues. Trimming stripped 0 bases from V and 10 bases from J, with 14 bases between.